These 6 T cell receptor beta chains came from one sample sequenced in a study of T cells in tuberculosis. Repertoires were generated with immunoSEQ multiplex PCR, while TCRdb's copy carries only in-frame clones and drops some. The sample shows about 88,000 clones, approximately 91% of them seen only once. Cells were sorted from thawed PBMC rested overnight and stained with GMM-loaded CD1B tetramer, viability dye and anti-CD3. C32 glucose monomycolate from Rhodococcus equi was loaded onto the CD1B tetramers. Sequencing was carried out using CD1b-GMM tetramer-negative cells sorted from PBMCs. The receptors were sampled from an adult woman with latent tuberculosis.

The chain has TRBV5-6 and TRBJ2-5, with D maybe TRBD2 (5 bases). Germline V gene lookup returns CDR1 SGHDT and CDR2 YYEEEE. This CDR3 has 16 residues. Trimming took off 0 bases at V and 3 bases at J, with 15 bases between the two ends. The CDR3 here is CASSLAGSWVEETQYF. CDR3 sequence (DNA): TGTGCCAGCAGCTTGGCGGGGAGTTGGGTCGAAGAGACCCAGTACTTC.

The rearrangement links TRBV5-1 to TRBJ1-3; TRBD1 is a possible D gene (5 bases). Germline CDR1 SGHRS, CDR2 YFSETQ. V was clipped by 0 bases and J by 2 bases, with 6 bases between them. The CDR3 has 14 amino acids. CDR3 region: CASSLEGTGNTIYF. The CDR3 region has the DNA TGCGCCAGCAGCTTGGAGGGGACTGGAAACACCATATATTTT.

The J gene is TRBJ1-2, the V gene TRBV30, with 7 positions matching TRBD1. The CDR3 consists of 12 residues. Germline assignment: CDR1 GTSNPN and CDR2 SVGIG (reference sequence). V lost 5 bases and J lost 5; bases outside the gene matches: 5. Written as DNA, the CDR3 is TGTGCCTGGGATCGACAGGGTTATGGCTACACCTTC. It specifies CAWDRQGYGYTF.

CDR3 sequence reads: CASSIVAVRTSGNTIYF. The CDR3 DNA is TGTGCCAGTAGTATAGTAGCCGTGCGCACCTCTGGAAACACCATATATTTT. The chain uses TRBV19 and TRBJ1-3; D remains unclear. The V gene lost 1 base and the J gene lost 0 bases, with 13 bases spanning the gap. Germline CDR1 is LNHDA and CDR2 is SQIVND (reference sequence). The CDR3 runs to 17 residues.

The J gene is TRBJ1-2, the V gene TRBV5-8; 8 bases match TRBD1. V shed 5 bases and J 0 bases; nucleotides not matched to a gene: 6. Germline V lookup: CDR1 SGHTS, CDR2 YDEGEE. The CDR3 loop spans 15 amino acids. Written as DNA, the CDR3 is TGTGCCAGCAGGCCCACAGGGGGAGCTAACTATGGCTACACCTTC. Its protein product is CASRPTGGANYGYTF.

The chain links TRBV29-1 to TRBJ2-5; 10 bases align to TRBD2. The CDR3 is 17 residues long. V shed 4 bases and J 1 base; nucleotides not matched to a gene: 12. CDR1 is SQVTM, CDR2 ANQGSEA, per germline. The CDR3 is CSVGGSLAGGFQETQYF. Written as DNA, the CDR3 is TGCAGCGTTGGAGGGAGCTTAGCGGGGGGCTTCCAAGAGACCCAGTACTTC.